The T cell receptor (beta chain) described here comes from a study of CD8+ T cells in alopecia areata (dated by TCRdb to the late 2010s). For the study in its entirety: Treated patients were enrolled in an open-label pilot trial of oral tofacitinib, 5 to 10 mg twice daily, for moderate-to-severe alopecia areata. Scalp tissue and sorted CD4+ and CD8+ peripheral blood T cells from patchy and totalis/universalis alopecia areata patients and from healthy controls were covered by human TCRbeta sequencing. immunoSEQ multiplex PCR using 35 Vbeta forward primers and 13 Jbeta reverse primers was used to amplify TCRbeta CDR3 regions. In both human patients and the C3H/HeJ mouse model, the study applied high-throughput TCRbeta sequencing to look at T cell clonal expansion in alopecia areata. Clonality in the scalp was compared among normal scalp (n=4), patchy alopecia areata scalp (n=8), and alopecia totalis/universalis scalp (n=8). Patients on tofacitinib were biopsied at baseline and after 4 and 24 weeks of treatment, and several of the patients also had a later scalp biopsy. Tofacitinib was given for 6 to 18 months, followed by 6 months of follow-up off drug to assess delayed response and recurrence. RNA was obtained with the PAXgene miRNA kit for fixed scalp, the miRNeasy kit for PBMCs, and the RNeasy kit for mouse skin. For the treated patients, the SALT score, which quantifies what percentage of scalp surface area is affected, served as the measure of disease severity. The investigation overall reported the following: Unlike mouse skin, which is dominated by gammadelta T cells, normal human skin has resident alphabeta T cells that are also sequenced, and this complicates analysis of the scalp TCR repertoire. Higher clonality and more expanded CD8+ clones were observed in lesional scalp than in normal scalp, particularly in alopecia totalis/universalis, a finding suggestive of antigenic drive. Shared TCR sequences between patients were less evident than in mice, which may be partly attributable to HLA diversity in the patient population. The treated cohort was small, with a single nonresponder, so links between baseline CD8+ expansion and response need larger studies. During tofacitinib treatment, many expanded lesional clones remained in scalp and blood, and this persistence may partly explain relapse after treatment is stopped. With tofacitinib, both scalp clonality and the number of expanded CD8+ clones among the top 100 scalp clones went down significantly.

The meaning of the sample's treatment or condition label: oral pan-JAK inhibitor, 5-10 mg twice daily. From alopecia areata patients, peripheral blood was collected along with lesional scalp punch biopsies. After PBMCs were isolated by density centrifugation and stained for CD3, CD4 and CD8, a FACSAria was used to sort CD4+ and CD8+ T cells. The method was the immunoSEQ multiplex PCR assay. To provide template for TCR sequencing, every sample had RNA extracted and reverse transcribed into cDNA. First-strand cDNA was synthesized with SuperScript III using a 2:1 mix of oligo-dT and random hexamers. A synthetic immune receptor repertoire was used to assess amplification bias, and residual bias was removed computationally. The paper's processing steps were these. Raw reads were preprocessed to remove errors, and CDR3 was defined by IMGT conventions from the conserved cysteine to phenylalanine. To get clonality, Shannon entropy was normalized by log2 of the number of productive unique TCRs and the result was subtracted from 1. Whether each scalp clone was CD4 or CD8 was inferred by checking scalp TCRbeta sequences against the CD4 and CD8 repertoires from sorted blood. Sourced from immuneACCESS, this table was stored by TCRdb with only in-frame sequences that have V and J called. A share of the clones is absent; for the studies checked, an unresolved V gene accounts for under half, and the remainder has no known explanation. The DNA was the basis for D and trimming; V, J and clone size are from that table. The sample table contains more than 150,000 clones; only one count was recorded for around 51% of them. In total, the top ten clones hold roughly 9.1% of the sample.

Many counts were recorded for this clone. No antigen is known for it. Base-call qualities are not available, and no considerably larger clone is one nucleotide away. Via the germline V gene, CDR1 is SGHAT and CDR2 FQNNGV. V is clipped by 5 bases and J by 0 bases, and the sequence between their germline boundaries is 8 bases long. The CDR3 holds 14 amino acids from the cysteine to the phenylalanine. Of the read, only the CDR3 DNA is kept; its 42 bases are in frame from base 1. The sequences come from CD8+ T cells sorted from blood, collected around week 54, from a patient treated with tofacitinib. The chain couples TRBV11-2 to TRBJ2-1; the D gene is not confidently resolved. The TCR was taken from a human donor with alopecia areata. The DNA sequence follows: TGTGCCAGCAGCGCCTCAGGCTCCTACAATGAGCAGTTCTTC. Its protein reads: CASSASGSYNEQFF.